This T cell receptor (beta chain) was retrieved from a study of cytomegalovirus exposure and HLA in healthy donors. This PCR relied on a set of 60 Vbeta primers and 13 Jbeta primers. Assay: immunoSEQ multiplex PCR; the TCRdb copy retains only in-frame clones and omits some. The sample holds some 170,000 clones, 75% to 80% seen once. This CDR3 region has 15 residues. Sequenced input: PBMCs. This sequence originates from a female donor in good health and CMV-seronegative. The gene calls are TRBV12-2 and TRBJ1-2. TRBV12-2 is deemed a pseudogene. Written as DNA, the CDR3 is TGTGCAAGTCGCTTAGTTTATAGTTTATCCTCCCGCTACACCTTC. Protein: CASRLVYSLSSRYTF.